This TCR beta chain emerged from a study of Tregs in tolerant kidney transplant recipients. Assay: immunoSEQ multiplex PCR; the TCRdb copy retains only in-frame clones and omits some. The data show tens of thousands of clones, with 90% to 95% seen just once and 1.6% held by the top ten. This CDR3 is 14 amino acids long. The germline V and J ends were trimmed by 1 base and 3 bases, with 10 bases remaining between them. CDR1 is LGHNA, CDR2 YSLEER, per germline. Mixed chimerism was transient after nonmyeloablative marrow transplants from related graft donors. This receptor was obtained from a human patient who received a combined kidney and bone marrow transplant. Some of the T cells may derive from the graft donor. The rearrangement links TRBV4-3 to TRBJ2-7; tentative D call: TRBD2 (5 bases). Here the sequenced sample was CD4+ T cells from blood (PBMCs), taken 12 months after the transplant. The DNA of the CDR3 is TGCGCCAGCAGCCAAGGCTTACGGGACTACGAGCAGTACTTC. Its translation is CASSQGLRDYEQYF.